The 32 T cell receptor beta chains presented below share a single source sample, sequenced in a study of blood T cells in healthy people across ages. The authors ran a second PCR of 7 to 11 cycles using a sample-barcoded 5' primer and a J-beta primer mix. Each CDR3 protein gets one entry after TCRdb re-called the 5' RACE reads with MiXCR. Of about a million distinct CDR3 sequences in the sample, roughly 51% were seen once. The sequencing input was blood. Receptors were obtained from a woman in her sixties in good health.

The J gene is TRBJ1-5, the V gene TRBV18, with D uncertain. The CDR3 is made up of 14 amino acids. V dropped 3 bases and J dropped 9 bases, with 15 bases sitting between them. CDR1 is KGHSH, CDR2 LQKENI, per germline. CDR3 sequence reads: CASSPGGGRRPQHF. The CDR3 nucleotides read TGTGCCAGCTCACCGGGAGGTGGCCGAAGGCCCCAGCATTTT.

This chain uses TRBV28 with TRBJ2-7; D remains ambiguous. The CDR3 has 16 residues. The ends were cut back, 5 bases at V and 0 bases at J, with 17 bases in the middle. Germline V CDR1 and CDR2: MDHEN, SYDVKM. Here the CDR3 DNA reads TGTGCCAGCAGTCCCCCCCGAGAGCACTCCTCCTACGAGCAGTACTTC. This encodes CASSPPREHSSYEQYF.

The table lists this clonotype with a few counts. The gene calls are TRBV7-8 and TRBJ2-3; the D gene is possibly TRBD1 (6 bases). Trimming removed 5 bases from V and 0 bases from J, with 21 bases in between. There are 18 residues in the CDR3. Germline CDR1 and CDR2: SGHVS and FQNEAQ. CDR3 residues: CASSQIPPGTISTDTQYF. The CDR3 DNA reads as TGTGCCAGCAGCCAAATCCCTCCCGGGACAATAAGCACAGATACGCAGTATTTT. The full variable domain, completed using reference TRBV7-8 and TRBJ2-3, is GAGVSQSPRYKVAKRGQDVALRCDPISGHVSLFWYQQALGQGPEFLTYFQNEAQLDKSGLPSDRFFAERPEGSVSTLKIQRTQQEDSAVYLCASSQIPPGTISTDTQYFGPGTRLTVL.

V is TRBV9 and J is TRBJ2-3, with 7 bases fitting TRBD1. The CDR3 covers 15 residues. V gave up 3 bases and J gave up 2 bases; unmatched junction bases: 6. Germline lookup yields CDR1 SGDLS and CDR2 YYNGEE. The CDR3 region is CASSARDSLTDTQYF. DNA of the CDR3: TGTGCCAGCAGCGCTCGGGACAGCCTCACAGATACGCAGTATTTT.

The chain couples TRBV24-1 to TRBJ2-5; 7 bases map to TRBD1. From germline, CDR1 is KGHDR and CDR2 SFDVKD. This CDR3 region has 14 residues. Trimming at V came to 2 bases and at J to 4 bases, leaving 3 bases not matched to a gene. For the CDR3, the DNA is TGTGCCACCAGTGATTGGGACAGCTTAGAGACCCAGTACTTC. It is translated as CATSDWDSLETQYF.

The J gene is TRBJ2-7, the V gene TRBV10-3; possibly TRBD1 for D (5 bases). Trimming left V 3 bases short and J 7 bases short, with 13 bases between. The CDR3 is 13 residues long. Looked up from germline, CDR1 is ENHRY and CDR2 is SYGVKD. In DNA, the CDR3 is TGTGCCATCAGTGAATTAACGGACAATGAGCAGTACTTC. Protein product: CAISELTDNEQYF.

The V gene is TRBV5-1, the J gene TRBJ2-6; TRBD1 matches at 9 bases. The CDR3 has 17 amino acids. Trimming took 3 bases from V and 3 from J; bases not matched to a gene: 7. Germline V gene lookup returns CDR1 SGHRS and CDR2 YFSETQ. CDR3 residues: CASSYTGGADGANVLTF. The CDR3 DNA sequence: TGCGCCAGCAGCTACACAGGGGGCGCGGATGGGGCCAACGTCCTGACTTTC. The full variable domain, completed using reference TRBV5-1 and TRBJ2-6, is KAGVTQTPRYLIKTRGQQVTLSCSPISGHRSVSWYQQTPGQGLQFLFEYFSETQRNKGNFPGRFSGRQFSNSRSEMNVSTLELGDSALYLCASSYTGGADGANVLTFGAGSRLTVL.

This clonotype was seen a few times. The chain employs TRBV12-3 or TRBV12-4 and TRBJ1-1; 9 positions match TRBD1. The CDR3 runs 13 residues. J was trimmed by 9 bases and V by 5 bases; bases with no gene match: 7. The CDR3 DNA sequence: TGTGCCAGCAGTCTGGGGACAGGGCCCCAAGCTTTCTTT. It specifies CASSLGTGPQAFF.

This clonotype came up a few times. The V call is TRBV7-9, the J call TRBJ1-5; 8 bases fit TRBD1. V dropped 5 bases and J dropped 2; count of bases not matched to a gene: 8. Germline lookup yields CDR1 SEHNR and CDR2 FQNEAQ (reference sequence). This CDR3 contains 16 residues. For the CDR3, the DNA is TGTGCCAGCAGCCCTCAGGGGGCCATGGGCAATCAGCCCCAGCATTTT. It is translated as CASSPQGAMGNQPQHF.

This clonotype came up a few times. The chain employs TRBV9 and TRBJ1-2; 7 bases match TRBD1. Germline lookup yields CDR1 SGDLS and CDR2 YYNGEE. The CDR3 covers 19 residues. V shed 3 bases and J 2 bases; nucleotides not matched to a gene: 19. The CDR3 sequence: CASSAGGTADNHGNYGYTF. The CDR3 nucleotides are TGTGCCAGCAGCGCAGGGGGTACCGCCGATAACCACGGCAACTATGGCTACACCTTC.

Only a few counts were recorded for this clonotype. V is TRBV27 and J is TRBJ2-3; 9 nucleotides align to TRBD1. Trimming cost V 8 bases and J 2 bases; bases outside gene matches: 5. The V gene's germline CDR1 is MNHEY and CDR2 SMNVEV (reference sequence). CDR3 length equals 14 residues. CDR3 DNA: TGTGCCAGCTTCGGGACAGGGTTCACAGATACGCAGTATTTT. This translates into CASFGTGFTDTQYF.

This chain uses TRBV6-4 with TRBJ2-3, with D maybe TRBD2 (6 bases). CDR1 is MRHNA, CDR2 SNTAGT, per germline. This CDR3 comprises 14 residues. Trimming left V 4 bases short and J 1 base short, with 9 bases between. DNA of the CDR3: TGTGCCAGCAGTGTGGACTATCGCACAGATACGCAGTATTTT. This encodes CASSVDYRTDTQYF.

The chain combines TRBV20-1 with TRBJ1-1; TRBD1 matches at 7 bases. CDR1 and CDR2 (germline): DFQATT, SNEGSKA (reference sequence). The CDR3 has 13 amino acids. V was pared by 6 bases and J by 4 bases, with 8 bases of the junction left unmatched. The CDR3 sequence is CSAIRGGSTEAFF. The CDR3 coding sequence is TGCAGTGCAATCAGGGGGGGGAGCACTGAAGCTTTCTTT.

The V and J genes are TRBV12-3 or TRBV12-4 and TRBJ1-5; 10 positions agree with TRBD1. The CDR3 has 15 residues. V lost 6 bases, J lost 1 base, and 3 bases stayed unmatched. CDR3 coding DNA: TGTGCCAGCAGCGCGACAGGGGGCAGCAATCAGCCCCAGCATTTT. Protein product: CASSATGGSNQPQHF.

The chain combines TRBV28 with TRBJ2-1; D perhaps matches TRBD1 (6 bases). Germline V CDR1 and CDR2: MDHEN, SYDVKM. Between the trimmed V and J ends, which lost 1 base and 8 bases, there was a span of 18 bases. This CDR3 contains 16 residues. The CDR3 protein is CASSLLTGQIGDEQFF. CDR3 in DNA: TGTGCCAGCAGTTTATTAACGGGACAAATTGGGGATGAGCAGTTCTTC.

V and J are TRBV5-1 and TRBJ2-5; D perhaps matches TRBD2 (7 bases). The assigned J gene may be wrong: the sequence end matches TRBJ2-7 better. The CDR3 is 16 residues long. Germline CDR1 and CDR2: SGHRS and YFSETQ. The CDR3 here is CASSLVQGGVSYEQYF. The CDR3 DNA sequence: TGCGCCAGCAGCTTGGTACAGGGAGGGGTTTCCTACGAGCAGTACTTC.

CDR3 in amino acids: CASSGEAGELFF. CDR3 bases: TGTGCCAGCAGTGGGGAGGCCGGGGAGCTGTTTTTT. The chain employs TRBV6-1 and TRBJ2-2, with D perhaps matching TRBD2 (6 bases). CDR3 length: 12 amino acids. The germline V gene encodes CDR1 MNHNS and CDR2 SASEGT. Trimming stripped 4 bases from V and 6 bases from J, with 6 bases between.

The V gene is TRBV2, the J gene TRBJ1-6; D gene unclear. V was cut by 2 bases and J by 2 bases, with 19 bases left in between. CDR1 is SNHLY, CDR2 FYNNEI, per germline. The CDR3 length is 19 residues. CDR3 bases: TGTGCCAGCAGTGAACCGAACGTGAGGCAGAGGACCTATAATTCACCCCTCCACTTT. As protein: CASSEPNVRQRTYNSPLHF.

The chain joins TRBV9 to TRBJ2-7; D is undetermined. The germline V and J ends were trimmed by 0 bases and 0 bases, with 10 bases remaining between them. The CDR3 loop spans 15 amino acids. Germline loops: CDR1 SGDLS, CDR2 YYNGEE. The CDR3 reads CASSVGKAFSYEQYF. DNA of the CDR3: TGTGCCAGCAGCGTAGGTAAAGCTTTCTCCTACGAGCAGTACTTC.

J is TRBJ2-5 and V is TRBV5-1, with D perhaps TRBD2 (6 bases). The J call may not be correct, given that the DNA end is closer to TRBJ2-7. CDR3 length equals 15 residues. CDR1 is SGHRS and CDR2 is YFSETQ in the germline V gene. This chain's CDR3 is CASSLSMAGTYEQYF. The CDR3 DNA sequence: TGCGCCAGCAGCTTGTCTATGGCGGGAACCTACGAGCAGTACTTC.

As DNA, the CDR3 is TGCAGTGCTAGCCCGACAGGGGGAGAGACCCAGTACTTC. This gives the protein CSASPTGGETQYF. This chain joins TRBV20-1 and TRBJ2-5; the match to TRBD1 covers 9 bases. CDR3 length: 13 residues. CDR1 and CDR2 from the germline V gene are DFQATT and SNEGSKA (reference sequence). The ends lost 3 bases at V and 4 bases at J; junction bases unmatched: 3.

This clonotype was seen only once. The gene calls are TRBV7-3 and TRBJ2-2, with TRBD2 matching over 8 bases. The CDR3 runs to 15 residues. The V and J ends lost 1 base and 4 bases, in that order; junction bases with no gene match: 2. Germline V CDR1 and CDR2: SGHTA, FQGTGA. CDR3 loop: CASSLISGATGELFF. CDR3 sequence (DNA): TGTGCCAGCAGCTTAATTAGCGGGGCCACCGGGGAGCTGTTTTTT.

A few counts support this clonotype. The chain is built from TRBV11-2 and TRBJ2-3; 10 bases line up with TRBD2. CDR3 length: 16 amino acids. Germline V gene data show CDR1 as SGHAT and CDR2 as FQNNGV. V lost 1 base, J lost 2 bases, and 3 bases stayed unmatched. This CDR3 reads CASSLVLAGPTDTQYF. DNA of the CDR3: TGTGCCAGCAGCTTAGTACTAGCGGGACCCACAGATACGCAGTATTTT.

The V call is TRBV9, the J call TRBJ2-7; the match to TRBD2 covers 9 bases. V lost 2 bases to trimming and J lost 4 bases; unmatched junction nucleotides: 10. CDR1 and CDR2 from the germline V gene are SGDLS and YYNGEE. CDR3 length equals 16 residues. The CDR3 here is CASSVRPAGGLYEQYF. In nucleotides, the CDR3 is TGTGCCAGCAGCGTCAGGCCGGCGGGAGGGTTGTACGAGCAGTACTTC.

CDR3 in amino acids: CSARDSSGSPYEQYF. The CDR3 DNA reads TGCAGTGCTAGAGATTCCAGCGGGTCACCCTACGAGCAGTACTTC. This chain connects TRBV20-1 to TRBJ2-7; a weak D match, TRBD2 (6 bases). The germline V gene encodes CDR1 DFQATT and CDR2 SNEGSKA (reference sequence). The CDR3 length is 15 residues. Deletions cut 0 bases from V and 2 bases from J, with 14 bases between.

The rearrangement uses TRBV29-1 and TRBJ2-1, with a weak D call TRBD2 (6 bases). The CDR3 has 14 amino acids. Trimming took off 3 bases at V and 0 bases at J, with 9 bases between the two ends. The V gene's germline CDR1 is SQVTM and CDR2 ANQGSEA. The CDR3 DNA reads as TGCAGCGTTGATTCGGGGGACTCCTACAATGAGCAGTTCTTC. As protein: CSVDSGDSYNEQFF.

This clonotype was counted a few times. As DNA, the CDR3 is TGTGCCAGCAAAGAGGGTCCCTGGAGCTCCTACGAGCAGTACTTC. This sequence encodes CASKEGPWSSYEQYF. V is TRBV12-3 or TRBV12-4 and J is TRBJ2-7, with D tentatively TRBD2 (5 bases). Trimming shortened V by 7 bases and J by 0 bases, and 16 bases separated the two germline ends. This CDR3 region has 15 residues.

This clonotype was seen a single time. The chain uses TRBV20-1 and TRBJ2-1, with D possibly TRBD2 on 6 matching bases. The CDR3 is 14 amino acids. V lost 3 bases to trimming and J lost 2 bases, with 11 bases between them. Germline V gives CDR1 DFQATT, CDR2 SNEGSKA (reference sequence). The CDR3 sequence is CSASTVAAYNEQFF. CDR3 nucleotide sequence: TGCAGTGCTAGTACGGTAGCGGCCTACAATGAGCAGTTCTTC.

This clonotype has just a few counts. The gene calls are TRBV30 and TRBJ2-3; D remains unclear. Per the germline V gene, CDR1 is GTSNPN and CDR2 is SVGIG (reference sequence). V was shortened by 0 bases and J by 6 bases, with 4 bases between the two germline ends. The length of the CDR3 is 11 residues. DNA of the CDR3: TGTGCCTGGAGTGTCTCGGATACGCAGTATTTT. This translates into CAWSVSDTQYF.

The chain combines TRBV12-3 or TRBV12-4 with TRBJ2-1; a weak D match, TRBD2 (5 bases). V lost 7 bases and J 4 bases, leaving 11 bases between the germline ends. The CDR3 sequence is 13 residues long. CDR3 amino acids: CASTGGLYNEQFF. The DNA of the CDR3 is TGTGCCAGCACGGGCGGGCTATACAATGAGCAGTTCTTC.

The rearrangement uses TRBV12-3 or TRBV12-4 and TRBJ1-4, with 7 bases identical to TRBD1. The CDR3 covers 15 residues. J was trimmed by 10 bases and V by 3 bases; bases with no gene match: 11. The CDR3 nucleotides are TGTGCCAGCAGTTTCCTGCGACAGGGCTCGGGAAAACTGTTTTTT. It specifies CASSFLRQGSGKLFF.

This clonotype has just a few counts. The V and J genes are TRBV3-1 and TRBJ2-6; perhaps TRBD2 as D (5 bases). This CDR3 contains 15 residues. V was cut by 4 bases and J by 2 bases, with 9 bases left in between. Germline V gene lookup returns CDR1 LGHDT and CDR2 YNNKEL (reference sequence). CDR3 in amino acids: CASSPLATGANVLTF. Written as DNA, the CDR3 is TGTGCCAGCAGCCCCCTAGCAACTGGGGCCAACGTCCTGACTTTC.